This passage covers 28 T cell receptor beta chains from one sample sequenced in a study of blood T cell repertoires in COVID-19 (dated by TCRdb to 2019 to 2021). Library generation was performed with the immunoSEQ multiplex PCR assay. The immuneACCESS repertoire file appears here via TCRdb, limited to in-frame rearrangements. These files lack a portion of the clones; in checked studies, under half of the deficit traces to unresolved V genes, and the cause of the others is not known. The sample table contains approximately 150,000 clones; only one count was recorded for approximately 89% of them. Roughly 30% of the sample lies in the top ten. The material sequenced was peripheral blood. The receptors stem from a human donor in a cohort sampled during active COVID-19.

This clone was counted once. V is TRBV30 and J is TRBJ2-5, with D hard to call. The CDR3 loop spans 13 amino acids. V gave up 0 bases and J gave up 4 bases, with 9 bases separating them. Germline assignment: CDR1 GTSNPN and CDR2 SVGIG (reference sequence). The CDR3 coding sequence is TGTGCCTGGAGTGTCGGCGGTGGAGAGACCCAGTACTTC. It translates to CAWSVGGGETQYF.

The CDR3 DNA follows: TGTGCCAGCAGCTTTCAAGCCCAGGGGGAAGCTTTCTTT. Residues: CASSFQAQGEAFF. The chain combines TRBV11-2 with TRBJ1-1; TRBD1 might be the D (6 bases). The CDR3 consists of 13 residues. CDR1 is SGHAT and CDR2 is FQNNGV in the germline V gene. The germline V and J ends were trimmed by 3 bases and 8 bases, with 13 bases remaining between them.

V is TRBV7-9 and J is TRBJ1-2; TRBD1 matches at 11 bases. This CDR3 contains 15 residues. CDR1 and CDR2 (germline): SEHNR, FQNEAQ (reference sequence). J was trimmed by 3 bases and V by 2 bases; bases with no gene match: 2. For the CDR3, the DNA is TGTGCCAGCAGCTTATCGGGACAGGGGGACTATGGCTACACCTTC. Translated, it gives CASSLSGQGDYGYTF.

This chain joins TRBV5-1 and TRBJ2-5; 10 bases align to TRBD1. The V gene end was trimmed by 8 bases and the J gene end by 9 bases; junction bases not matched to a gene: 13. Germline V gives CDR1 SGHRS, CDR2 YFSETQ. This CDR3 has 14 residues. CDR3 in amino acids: CASTGTGDAGAQYF. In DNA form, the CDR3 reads TGCGCCAGTACCGGGACAGGGGACGCGGGGGCCCAGTACTTC.

This CDR3 reads CASSQGANSGNTIYF. CDR3 coding DNA: TGCGCCAGCAGCCAAGGGGCAAACTCTGGAAACACCATATATTTT. The chain has TRBV4-3 and TRBJ1-3, with D hard to call. CDR1 LGHNA and CDR2 YSLEER come from the germline V gene. Between the trimmed V and J ends, which lost 1 base and 0 bases, there was a span of 7 bases. CDR3 length equals 15 residues.

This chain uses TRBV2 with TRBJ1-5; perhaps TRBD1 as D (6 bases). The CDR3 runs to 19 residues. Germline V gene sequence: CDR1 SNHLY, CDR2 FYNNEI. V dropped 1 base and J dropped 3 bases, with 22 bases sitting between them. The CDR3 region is CASSEELVGTWGFNQPQHF. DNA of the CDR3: TGTGCCAGCAGTGAAGAATTGGTTGGGACATGGGGCTTCAATCAGCCCCAGCATTTT.

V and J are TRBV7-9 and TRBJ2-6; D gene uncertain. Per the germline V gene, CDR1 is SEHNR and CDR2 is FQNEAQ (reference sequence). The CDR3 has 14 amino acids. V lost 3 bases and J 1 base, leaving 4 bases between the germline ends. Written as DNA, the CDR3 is TGTGCCAGCAGCTTTGCGTCTGGGGCCAACGTCCTGACTTTC. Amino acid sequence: CASSFASGANVLTF.

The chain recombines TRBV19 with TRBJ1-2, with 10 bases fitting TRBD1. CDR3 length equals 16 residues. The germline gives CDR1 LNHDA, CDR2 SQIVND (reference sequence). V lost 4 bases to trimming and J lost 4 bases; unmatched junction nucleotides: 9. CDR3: CASSRSTGGNGYGYTF. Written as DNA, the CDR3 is TGTGCCAGTAGTAGATCGACAGGGGGCAATGGCTATGGCTACACCTTC.

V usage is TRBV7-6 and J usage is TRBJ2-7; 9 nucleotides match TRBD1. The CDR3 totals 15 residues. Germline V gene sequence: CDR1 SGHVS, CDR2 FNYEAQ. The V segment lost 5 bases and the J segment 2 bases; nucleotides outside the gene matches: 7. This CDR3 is CASSTGGQGPYEQYF. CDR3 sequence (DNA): TGTGCCAGCAGCACCGGGGGACAGGGCCCCTACGAGCAGTACTTC.

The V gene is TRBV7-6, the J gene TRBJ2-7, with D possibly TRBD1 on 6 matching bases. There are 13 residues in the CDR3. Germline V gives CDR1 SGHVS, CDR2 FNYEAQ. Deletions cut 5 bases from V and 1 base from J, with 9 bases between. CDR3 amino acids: CASSPGVSYEQYF. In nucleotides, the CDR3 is TGTGCCAGCAGCCCAGGGGTTTCCTACGAGCAGTACTTC.

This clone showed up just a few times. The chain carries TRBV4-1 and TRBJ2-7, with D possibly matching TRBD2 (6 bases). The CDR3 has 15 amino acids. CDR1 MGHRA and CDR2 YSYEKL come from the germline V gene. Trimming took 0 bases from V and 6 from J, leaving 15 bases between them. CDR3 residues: CASSQEGGVYFEQYF. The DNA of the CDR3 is TGCGCCAGCAGCCAAGAAGGAGGGGTGTACTTCGAGCAGTACTTC.

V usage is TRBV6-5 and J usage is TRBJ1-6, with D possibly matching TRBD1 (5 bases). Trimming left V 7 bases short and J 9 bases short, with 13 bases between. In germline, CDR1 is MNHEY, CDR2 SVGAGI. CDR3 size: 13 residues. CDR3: CASKGRAVSPLHF. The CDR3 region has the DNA TGTGCCAGCAAGGGCAGGGCGGTTTCACCCCTCCACTTT.

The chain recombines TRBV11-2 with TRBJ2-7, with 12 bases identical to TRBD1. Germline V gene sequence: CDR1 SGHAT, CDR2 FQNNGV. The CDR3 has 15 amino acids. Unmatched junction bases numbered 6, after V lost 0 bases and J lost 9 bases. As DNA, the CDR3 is TGTGCCAGCAGCTTAGATAGGGGACAGGGGGCTCCGCAGTACTTC. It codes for CASSLDRGQGAPQYF.

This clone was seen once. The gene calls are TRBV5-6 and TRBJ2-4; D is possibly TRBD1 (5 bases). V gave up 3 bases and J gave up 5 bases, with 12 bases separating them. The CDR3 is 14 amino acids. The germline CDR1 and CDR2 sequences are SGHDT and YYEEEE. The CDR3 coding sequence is TGTGCCAGCAGCTCCTGGACACTCCAAAACATTCAGTACTTC. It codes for CASSSWTLQNIQYF.

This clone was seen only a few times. The CDR3 sequence is CASSLDRGAGNTIYF. The DNA of the CDR3 is TGTGCCAGCAGCTTGGACAGGGGGGCAGGAAACACCATATATTTT. J is TRBJ1-3 and V is TRBV7-9; 10 nucleotides agree with TRBD1. Germline V gene sequence: CDR1 SEHNR, CDR2 FQNEAQ (reference sequence). CDR3 length: 15 amino acids. V lost 3 bases and J lost 4; bases outside the gene matches: 3.

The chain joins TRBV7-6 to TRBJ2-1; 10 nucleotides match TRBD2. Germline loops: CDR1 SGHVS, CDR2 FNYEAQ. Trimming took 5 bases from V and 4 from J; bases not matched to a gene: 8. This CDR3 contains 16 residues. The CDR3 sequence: CASSLSGTSAYNEQFF. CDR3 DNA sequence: TGTGCCAGCAGCCTCTCCGGGACTAGCGCTTACAATGAGCAGTTCTTC.

In DNA, the CDR3 is TGTGCCAGCAGCTTAGAGGGGAGGGTGATCTATGGCTACACCTTC. This sequence encodes CASSLEGRVIYGYTF. The chain recombines TRBV7-9 with TRBJ1-2; D perhaps matches TRBD1 (5 bases). The V gene's germline CDR1 is SEHNR and CDR2 FQNEAQ (reference sequence). Trimming shortened V by 1 base and J by 4 bases, and 13 bases separated the two germline ends. CDR3 length: 15 residues. The full variable domain, rest sourced from reference TRBV7-9 and TRBJ1-2, is DTGVSQNPRHKITKRGQNVTFRCDPISEHNRLYWYRQTLGQGPEFLTYFQNEAQLEKSRLLSDRFSAERPKGSFSTLEIQRTEQGDSAMYLCASSLEGRVIYGYTFGSGTRLTVV.

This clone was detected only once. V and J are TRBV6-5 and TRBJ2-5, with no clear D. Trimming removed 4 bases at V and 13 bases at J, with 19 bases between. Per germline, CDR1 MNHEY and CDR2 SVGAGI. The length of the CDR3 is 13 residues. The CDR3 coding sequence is TGTGCCAGCAGTTTTTCAGACTCGTACCCTTTGTACTTC. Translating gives CASSFSDSYPLYF.

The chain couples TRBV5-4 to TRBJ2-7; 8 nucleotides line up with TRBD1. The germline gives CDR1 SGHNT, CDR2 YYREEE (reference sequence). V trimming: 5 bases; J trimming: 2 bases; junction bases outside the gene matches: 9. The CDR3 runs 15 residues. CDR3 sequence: CASSTTDRATYEQYF. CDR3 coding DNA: TGTGCCAGCAGTACTACGGACAGGGCCACCTACGAGCAGTACTTC.

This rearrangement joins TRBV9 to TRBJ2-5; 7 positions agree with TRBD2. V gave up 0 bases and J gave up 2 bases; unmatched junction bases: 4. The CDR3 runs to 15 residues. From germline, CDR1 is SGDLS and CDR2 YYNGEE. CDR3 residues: CASSVDASGQETQYF. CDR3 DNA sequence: TGTGCCAGCAGCGTAGATGCTAGCGGACAAGAGACCCAGTACTTC.

CDR3 protein: CASSDTGGTEAFF. Here the CDR3 DNA reads TGTGCCAGCAGTGACACGGGGGGCACTGAAGCTTTCTTT. This chain links TRBV6-4 with TRBJ1-1; possibly TRBD1 for D (5 bases). Germline V lookup: CDR1 MRHNA, CDR2 SNTAGT. CDR3 length equals 13 residues. V lost 2 bases and J lost 4, with 8 bases in between.

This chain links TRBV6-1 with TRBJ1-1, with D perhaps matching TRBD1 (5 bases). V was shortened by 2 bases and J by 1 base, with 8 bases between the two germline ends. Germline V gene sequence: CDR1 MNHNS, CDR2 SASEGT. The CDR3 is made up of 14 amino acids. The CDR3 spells CASSELRANTEAFF. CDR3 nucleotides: TGTGCCAGCAGTGAACTCAGGGCGAACACTGAAGCTTTCTTT.

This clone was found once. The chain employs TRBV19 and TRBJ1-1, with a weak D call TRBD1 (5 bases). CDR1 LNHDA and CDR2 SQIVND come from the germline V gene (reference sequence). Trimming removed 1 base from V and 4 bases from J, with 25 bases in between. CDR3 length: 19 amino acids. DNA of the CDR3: TGTGCCAGTAGTATAGCCTGGCCCCCTTCCGGGCTCGGGGGCACTGAAGCTTTCTTT. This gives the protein CASSIAWPPSGLGGTEAFF. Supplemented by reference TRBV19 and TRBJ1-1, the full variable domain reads DGGITQSPKYLFRKEGQNVTLSCEQNLNHDAMYWYRQDPGQGLRLIYYSQIVNDFQKGDIAEGYSVSREKKESFPLTVTSAQKNPTAFYLCASSIAWPPSGLGGTEAFFGQGTRLTVV.

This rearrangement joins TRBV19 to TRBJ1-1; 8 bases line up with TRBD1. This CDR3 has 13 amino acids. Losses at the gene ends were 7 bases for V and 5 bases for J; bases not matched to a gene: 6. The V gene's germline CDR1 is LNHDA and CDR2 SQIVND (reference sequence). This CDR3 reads CASKGQEWTEAFF. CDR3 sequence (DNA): TGTGCCAGTAAGGGACAGGAGTGGACTGAAGCTTTCTTT.

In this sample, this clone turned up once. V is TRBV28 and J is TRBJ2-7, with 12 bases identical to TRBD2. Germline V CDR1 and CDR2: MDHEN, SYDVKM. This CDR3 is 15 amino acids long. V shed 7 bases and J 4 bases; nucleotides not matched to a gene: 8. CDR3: CASTTSGGNLYEQYF. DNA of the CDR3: TGTGCCAGCACCACTAGCGGGGGGAACCTTTACGAGCAGTACTTC.

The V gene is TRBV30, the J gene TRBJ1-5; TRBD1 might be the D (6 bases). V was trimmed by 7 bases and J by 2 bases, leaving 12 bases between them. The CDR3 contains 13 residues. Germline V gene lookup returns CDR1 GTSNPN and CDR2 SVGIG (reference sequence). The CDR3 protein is CAFTSGGNQPQHF. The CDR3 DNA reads TGTGCCTTCACGTCAGGGGGCAATCAGCCCCAGCATTTT.

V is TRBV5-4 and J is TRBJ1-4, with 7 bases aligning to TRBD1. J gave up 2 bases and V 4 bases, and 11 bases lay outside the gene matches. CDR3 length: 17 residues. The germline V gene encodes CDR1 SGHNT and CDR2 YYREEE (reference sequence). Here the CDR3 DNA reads TGTGCCAGCAGCATTGGACAGGTCGGGGGCACTAATGAAAAACTGTTTTTT. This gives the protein CASSIGQVGGTNEKLFF.

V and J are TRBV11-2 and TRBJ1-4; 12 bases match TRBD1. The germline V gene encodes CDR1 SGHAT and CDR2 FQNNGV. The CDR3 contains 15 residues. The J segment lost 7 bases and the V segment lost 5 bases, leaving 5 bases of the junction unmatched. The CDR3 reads CASSDGTGGAEKLFF. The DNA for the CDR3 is TGTGCCAGCAGCGACGGGACAGGGGGCGCTGAAAAACTGTTTTTT.